The sequence of this T cell receptor beta chain was determined in a study of radiation and T cells in renal cell carcinoma. TCRdb's table, derived via immunoSEQ multiplex PCR, lists solely in-frame clones and lacks some. The table lists about 150,000 clones, roughly 89% of them singletons. Time point indicated: blood 2 weeks post-SBRT. Treatment denoted: 15 Gy SBRT to primary tumor, nephrectomy 4 weeks later. Radiation-treated patients gave blood at baseline, week 2 and week 4. The patient's renal cell carcinoma had clear cell pathology. Study-level findings and limits: Without pretreatment biopsies, baseline tumor clonotype presence was undetermined.

In regard to this clone: The target antigen is unknown.

V lost 3 bases to trimming and J lost 1 base, with 15 bases between them. Germline V lookup: CDR1 MGHDK, CDR2 SYGVNS. There are 16 residues in the CDR3. The material was blood, obtained from a patient whose treatment included radiotherapy and nephrectomy. This TCR was sampled from a woman between 45 and 65 years old with renal cell carcinoma. V gene TRBV25-1 combines with J gene TRBJ2-5; tentative D call: TRBD2 (7 bases). This CDR3 is CASSEGGGRRQETQYF. In DNA, the CDR3 is TGTGCCAGCAGTGAGGGGGGGGGCCGACGCCAAGAGACCCAGTACTTC.